This T cell receptor (beta chain) came from a study of Graves' ophthalmopathy and Graves' hyperthyroidism. Whole-study findings and limits: Most expanded clonotypes in thyroid above 0.001 frequency also showed up in blood.

Germline V gene sequence: CDR1 SGHNT, CDR2 YENEEA. V was pared by 2 bases and J by 6 bases, with 16 bases between. This CDR3 region has 15 residues. The sample holds many counts of this clonotype. Its target is not known. Ophthalmopathic donors had moderate-to-severe activity, CAS ≥3 and NOSPECS ≥4, with disease that had lasted under 3 months. Certain patients were not enrolled. These were patients with other autoimmune diseases, uncontrolled infections, pregnancy or lactation. Amplification targeted the TCR beta CDR3 regions, with RNA transcripts as the source material. Second-round multiplex PCR came after first-round RT-PCR with HTBI primers. TCRdb used MiXCR to reprocess the multiplex PCR reads, holding one entry per CDR3 protein. In the table there are roughly 300,000 distinct CDR3 sequences, 17% of which are singletons.

The sequence derives from an adult man with Graves' ophthalmopathy. Sequencing used peripheral blood. The chain joins TRBV11-3 to TRBJ1-1; D is uncertain. CDR3: CASSLNQRSIAEAFF. DNA for the CDR3: TGTGCCAGCAGCTTAAACCAGCGGTCTATAGCTGAAGCTTTCTTT.